The present T cell receptor beta chain was sequenced within a study of blood T cell repertoires in COVID-19. Study at large: PBMCs, B-cell-depleted T cells, or T cells were the source of the cDNA or gDNA that made up the material.

Looked up from germline, CDR1 is MNHEY and CDR2 is SVGEGT. The CDR3 runs 17 residues. Unmatched junction bases numbered 12, after V lost 7 bases and J lost 0 bases. Sequencing used immunoSEQ multiplex PCR; TCRdb keeps in-frame clones, though not all of them. The data show more than 65,000 clones, more than 75% seen once. The V gene is TRBV6-2 or TRBV6-3, the J gene TRBJ2-7; 10 nucleotides agree with TRBD2. The TCR comes from a woman older than 75 with acute or convalescent COVID-19. The sample was peripheral blood. The CDR3 here is CASTPRLAGTSSYEQYF. The DNA for the CDR3 is TGTGCCAGCACCCCCCGACTAGCGGGTACGAGCTCCTACGAGCAGTACTTC.